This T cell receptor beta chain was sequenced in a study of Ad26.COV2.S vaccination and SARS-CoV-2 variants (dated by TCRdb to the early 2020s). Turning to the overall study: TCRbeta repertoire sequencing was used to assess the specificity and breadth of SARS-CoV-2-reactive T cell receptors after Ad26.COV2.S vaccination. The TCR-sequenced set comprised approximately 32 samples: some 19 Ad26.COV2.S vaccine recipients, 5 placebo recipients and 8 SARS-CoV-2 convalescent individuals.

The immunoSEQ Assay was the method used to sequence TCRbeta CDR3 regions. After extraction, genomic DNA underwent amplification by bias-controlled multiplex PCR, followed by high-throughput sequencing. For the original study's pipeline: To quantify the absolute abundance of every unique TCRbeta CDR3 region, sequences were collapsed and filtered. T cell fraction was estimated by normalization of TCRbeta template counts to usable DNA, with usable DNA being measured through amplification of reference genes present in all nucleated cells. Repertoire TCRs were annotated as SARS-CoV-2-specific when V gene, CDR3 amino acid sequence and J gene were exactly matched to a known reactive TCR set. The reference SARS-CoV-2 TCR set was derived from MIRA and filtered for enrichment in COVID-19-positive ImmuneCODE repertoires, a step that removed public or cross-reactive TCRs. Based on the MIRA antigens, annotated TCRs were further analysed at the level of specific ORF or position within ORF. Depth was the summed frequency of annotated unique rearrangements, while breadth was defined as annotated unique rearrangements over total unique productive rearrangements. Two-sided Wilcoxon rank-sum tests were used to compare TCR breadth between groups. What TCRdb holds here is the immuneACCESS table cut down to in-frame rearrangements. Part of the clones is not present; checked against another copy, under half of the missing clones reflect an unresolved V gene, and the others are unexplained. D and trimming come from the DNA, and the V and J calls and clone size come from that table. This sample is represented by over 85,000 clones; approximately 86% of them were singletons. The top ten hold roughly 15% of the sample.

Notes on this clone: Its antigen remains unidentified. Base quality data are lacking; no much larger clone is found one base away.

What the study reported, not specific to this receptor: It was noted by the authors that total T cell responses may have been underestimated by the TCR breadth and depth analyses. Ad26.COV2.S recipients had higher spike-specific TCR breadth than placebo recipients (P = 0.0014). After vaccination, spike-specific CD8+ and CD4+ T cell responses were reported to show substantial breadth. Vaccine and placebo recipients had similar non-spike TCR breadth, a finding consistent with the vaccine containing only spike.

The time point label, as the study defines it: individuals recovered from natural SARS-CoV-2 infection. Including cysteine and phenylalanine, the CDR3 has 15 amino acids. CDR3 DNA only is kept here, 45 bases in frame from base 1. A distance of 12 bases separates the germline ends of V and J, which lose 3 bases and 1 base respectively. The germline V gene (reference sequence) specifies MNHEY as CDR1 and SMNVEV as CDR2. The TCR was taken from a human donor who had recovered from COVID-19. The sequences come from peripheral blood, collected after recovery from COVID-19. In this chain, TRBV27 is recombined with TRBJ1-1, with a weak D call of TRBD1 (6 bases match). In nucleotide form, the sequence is TGTGCCAGCAGTTTCGGGGGCGGTGGGAACACTGAAGCTTTCTTT. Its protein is CASSFGGGGNTEAFF.